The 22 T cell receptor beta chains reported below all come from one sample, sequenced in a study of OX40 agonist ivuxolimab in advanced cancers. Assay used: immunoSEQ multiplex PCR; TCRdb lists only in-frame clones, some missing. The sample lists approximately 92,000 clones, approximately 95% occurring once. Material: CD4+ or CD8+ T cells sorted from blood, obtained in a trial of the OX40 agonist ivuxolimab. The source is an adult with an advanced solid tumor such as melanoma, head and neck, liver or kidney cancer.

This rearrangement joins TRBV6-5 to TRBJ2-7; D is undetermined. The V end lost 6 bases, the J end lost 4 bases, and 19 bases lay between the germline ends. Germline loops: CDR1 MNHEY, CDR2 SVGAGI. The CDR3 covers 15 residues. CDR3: CASSPHIDTYYEQYF. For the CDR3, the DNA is TGTGCCAGCAGCCCCCACATAGACACCTATTACGAGCAGTACTTC.

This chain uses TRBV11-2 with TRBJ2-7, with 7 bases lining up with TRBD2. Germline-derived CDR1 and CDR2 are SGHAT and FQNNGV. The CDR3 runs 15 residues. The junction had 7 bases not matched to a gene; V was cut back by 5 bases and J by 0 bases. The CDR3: CASSPISGLSYEQYF. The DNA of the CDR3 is TGTGCCAGCAGCCCGATTAGCGGGCTCTCCTACGAGCAGTACTTC.

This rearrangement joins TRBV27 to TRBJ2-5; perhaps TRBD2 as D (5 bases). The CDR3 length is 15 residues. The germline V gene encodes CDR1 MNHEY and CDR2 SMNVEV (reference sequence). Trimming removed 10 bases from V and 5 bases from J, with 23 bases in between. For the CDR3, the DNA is TGTGCCACCCTCTTCTACGGGGAGTTCGGGGAGACCCAGTACTTC. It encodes CATLFYGEFGETQYF.

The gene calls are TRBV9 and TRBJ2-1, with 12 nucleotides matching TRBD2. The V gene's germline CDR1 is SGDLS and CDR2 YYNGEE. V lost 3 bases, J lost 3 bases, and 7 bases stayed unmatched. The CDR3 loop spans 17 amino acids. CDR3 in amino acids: CASSARLAGALYNEQFF. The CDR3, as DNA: TGTGCCAGCAGCGCCCGACTAGCGGGAGCGCTCTACAATGAGCAGTTCTTC.

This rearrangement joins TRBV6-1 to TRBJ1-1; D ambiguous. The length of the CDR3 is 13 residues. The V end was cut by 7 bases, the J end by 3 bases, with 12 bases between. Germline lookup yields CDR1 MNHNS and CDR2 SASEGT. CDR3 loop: CASILRRDTEAFF. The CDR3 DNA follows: TGTGCCAGCATTTTGAGGAGGGACACTGAAGCTTTCTTT.

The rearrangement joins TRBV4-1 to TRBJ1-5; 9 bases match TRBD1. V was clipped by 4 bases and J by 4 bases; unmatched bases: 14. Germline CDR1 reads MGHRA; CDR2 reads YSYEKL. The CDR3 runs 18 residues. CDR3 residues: CASSLAVMDRGGNQPQHF. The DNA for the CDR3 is TGCGCCAGCAGCCTAGCGGTGATGGACAGGGGCGGAAATCAGCCCCAGCATTTT.

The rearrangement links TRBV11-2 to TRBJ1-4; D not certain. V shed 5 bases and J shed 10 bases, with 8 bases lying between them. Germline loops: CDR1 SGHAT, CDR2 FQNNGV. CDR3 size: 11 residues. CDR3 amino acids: CASSRLGKLFF. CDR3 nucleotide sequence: TGTGCCAGCAGCCGTCTTGGAAAACTGTTTTTT.

The CDR3 DNA reads TGTGCCAGCAGCCAGTTAGGACAGGGTGCAGAGCAGTACTTC. This sequence encodes CASSQLGQGAEQYF. The genes are TRBV4-2 and TRBJ2-7; 8 bases align to TRBD1. This CDR3 spans 14 amino acids. Germline CDR1 reads LGHNA; CDR2 reads YNFKEQ. V dropped 3 bases and J dropped 7; count of bases not matched to a gene: 8.

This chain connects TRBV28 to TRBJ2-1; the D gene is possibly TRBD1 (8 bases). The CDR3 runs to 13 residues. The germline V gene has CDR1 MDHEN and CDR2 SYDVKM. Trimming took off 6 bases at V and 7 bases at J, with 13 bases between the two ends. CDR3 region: CASRTGGANEQFF. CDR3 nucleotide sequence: TGTGCCAGCAGAACAGGGGGGGCGAATGAGCAGTTCTTC.

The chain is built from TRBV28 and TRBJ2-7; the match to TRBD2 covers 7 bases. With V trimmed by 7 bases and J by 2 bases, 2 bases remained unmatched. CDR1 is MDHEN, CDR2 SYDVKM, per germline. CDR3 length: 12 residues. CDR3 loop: CASTSGAYEQYF. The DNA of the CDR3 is TGTGCCAGCACTAGCGGAGCCTACGAGCAGTACTTC.

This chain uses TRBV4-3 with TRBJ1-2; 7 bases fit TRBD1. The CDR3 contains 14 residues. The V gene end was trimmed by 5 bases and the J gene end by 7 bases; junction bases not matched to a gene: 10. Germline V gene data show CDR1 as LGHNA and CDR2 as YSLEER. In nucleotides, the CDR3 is TGCGCCAGCAGCGCCCAGACAGGGAGTACTGGCTACACCTTC. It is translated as CASSAQTGSTGYTF.

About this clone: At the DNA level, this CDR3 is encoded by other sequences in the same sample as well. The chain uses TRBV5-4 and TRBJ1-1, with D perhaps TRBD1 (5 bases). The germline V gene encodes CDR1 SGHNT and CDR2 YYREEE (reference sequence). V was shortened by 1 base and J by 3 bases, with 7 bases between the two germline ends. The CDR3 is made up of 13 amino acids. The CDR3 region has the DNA TGTGCCAGCAGCTTGAGGGGTGACACTGAAGCTTTCTTT. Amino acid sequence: CASSLRGDTEAFF.

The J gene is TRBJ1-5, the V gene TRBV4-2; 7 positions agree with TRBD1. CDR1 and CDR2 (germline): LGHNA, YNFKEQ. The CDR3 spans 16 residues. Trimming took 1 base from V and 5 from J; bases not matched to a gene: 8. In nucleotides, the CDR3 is TGTGCCAGCAGCCAAGGGTATGGGACAGTTTATCAGCCCCAGCATTTT. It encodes CASSQGYGTVYQPQHF.

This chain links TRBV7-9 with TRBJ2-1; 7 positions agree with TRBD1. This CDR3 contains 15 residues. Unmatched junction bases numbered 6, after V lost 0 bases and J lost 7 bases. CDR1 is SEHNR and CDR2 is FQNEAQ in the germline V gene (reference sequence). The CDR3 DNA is TGTGCCAGCAGCTTAGCAGGGGGCGATTTGAATGAGCAGTTCTTC. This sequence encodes CASSLAGGDLNEQFF. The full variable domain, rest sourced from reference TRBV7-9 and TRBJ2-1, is DTGVSQNPRHKITKRGQNVTFRCDPISEHNRLYWYRQTLGQGPEFLTYFQNEAQLEKSRLLSDRFSAERPKGSFSTLEIQRTEQGDSAMYLCASSLAGGDLNEQFFGPGTRLTVL.

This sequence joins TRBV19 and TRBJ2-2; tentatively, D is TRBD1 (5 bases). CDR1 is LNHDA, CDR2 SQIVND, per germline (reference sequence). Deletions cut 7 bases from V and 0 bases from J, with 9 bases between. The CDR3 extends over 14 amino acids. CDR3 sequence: CASKWGTNTGELFF. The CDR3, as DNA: TGTGCCAGTAAATGGGGCACGAACACCGGGGAGCTGTTTTTT.

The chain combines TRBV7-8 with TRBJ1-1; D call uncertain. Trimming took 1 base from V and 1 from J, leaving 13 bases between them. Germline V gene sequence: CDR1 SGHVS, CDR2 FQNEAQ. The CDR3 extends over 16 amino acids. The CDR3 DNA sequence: TGTGCCAGCAGCTTAGGTCCTCCGGGTTGGAACACTGAAGCTTTCTTT. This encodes CASSLGPPGWNTEAFF.

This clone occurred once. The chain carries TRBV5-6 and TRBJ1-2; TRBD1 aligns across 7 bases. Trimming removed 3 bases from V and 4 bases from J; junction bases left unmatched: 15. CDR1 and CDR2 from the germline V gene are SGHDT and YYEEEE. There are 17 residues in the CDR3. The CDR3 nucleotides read TGTGCCAGCAGCTACAGGGGAAAACCTTCCTTCTTCTATGGCTACACCTTC. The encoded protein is CASSYRGKPSFFYGYTF.

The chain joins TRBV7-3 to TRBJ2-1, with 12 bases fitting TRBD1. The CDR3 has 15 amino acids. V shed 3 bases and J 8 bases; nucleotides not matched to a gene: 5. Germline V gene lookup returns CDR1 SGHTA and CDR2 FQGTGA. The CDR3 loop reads CASSLGQGALYEQFF. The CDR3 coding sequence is TGTGCCAGCAGCTTGGGACAGGGGGCCTTATATGAGCAGTTCTTC.

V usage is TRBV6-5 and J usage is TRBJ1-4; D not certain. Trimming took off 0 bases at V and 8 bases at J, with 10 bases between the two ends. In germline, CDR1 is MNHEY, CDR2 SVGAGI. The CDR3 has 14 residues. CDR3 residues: CASSYSYLGEKLFF. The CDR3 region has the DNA TGTGCCAGCAGTTACTCGTACCTAGGGGAAAAACTGTTTTTT.

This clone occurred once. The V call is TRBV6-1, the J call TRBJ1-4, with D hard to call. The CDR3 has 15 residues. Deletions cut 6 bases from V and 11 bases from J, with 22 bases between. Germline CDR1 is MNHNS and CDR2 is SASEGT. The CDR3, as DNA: TGTGCCAGCAGGGGATGGTGGGGATCTGTCCCTAAACTGTTTTTT. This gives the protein CASRGWWGSVPKLFF.

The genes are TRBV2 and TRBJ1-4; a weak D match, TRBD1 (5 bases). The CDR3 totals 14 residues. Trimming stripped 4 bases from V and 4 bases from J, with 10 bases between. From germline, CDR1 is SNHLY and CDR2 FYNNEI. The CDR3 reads CASSVSGGNEKLFF. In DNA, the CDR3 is TGTGCCAGCAGTGTATCGGGGGGTAATGAAAAACTGTTTTTT.

The CDR3 region is CASSAPTSDEQYF. As DNA, the CDR3 is TGTGCCAGCAGCGCGCCGACTAGCGACGAGCAGTACTTC. This chain uses TRBV9 with TRBJ2-7, with 8 bases fitting TRBD2. The V gene end was trimmed by 3 bases and the J gene end by 5 bases; junction bases not matched to a gene: 4. Per the germline V gene, CDR1 is SGDLS and CDR2 is YYNGEE. This CDR3 comprises 13 residues.